A selection of T cell receptor beta chains follows, all from one sample in a study of neoadjuvant anti-PD-1 for oral cavity cancer. Data came from immunoSEQ multiplex PCR; TCRdb stores just in-frame clones and leaves some out. Of over 65,000 clones listed, approximately 87% were seen once; the top ten hold roughly 3%. The sample was PBMCs, taken after nivolumab (anti-PD-1) treatment. All receptors derive from a person between 40 and 85 years old with oral cavity squamous cell carcinoma. CDR3s include the opening cysteine and the closing phenylalanine or tryptophan.

>TRBV2|TRBJ1-6
CASIPGQSSYNSPLHF
>TRBV2|TRBJ1-6
CASSQRMYSPLHF
>TRBV28|TRBJ1-4
CASSPEKGGGEKLFF
>TRBV28|TRBJ2-7
CASSGAGSYEQYF
>TRBV7-6|TRBJ2-2
CASSLAGNTGELFF
>TRBV2|TRBJ2-2
CASRDRGPGELFF
>TRBV4-1|TRBJ2-3
CASSQSLLTDTQYF
>TRBV5-1|TRBJ2-3
CASRLPFSVSTDTQYF
>TRBV4-1|TRBJ1-1
CASSTRLGQQEAFF
>TRBV5-8|TRBJ1-4
CASSPTGGQANEKLFF
>TRBV5-1|TRBJ1-3
CASGPQPSSGNTIYF
>TRBV11-2|TRBJ2-7
CASSLDLSGRDFTYEQYF
>TRBV30|TRBJ2-2
CAWGVGHNTGELFF
>TRBV5-6|TRBJ1-2
CASSLRQGDYYGYTF
>TRBV7-6|TRBJ2-7
CASSKGETRSYEQYF
>TRBV5-1|TRBJ2-1
CASSLGSGPNGEQFF
>TRBV9|TRBJ2-5
CASSVDRQETQYF
>TRBV7-6|TRBJ2-1
CASSSAGAYNEQFF
>TRBV7-6|TRBJ2-2
CASSIWGTSGRRLGGELFF
>TRBV5-5|TRBJ2-2
CASSLRDSGGTGELFF
>TRBV7-2|TRBJ1-2
CASSFDAYGYTF
>TRBV27|TRBJ2-1
CASSLRHNEQFF
>TRBV5-6|TRBJ2-3
CASSPGLAGADTQYF
>TRBV19|TRBJ2-3
CASSTGPWMRTDTQYF
>TRBV7-2|TRBJ1-1
CASSYRQGPLSAFF
>TRBV6-1|TRBJ1-2
CASSEAGTDYGYTF
>TRBV29-1|.
CSVGGLAGRPYEQYF
>TRBV7-9|TRBJ2-1
CASSRGEGNEQFF
>TRBV28|TRBJ1-5
CASSLGPLNQPQHF
>TRBV13|TRBJ2-7
CASSLGLGSAGTYEQYF
>TRBV7-9|TRBJ2-1
CASSLRAPYNEQFF
>TRBV27|TRBJ2-3
CASSLKRGPDTQYF
>TRBV10-1|TRBJ2-1
CASSDYKGPNEQFF
>TRBV4-1|TRBJ1-1
CASSQQVIGLMNTEAFF
>TRBV12-5|TRBJ1-2
CASGLDPSGSGYGYTF
>TRBV13|TRBJ2-2
CASSGTATNTGELFF
>TRBV19|TRBJ1-5
CASSIGRGKGNQPQHF
>TRBV11-2|TRBJ1-2
CASRSPGQGTPNYGYTF
>TRBV6-1|TRBJ2-3
CASSEFPQGGRDTQYF
>TRBV20-1|TRBJ2-7
CSFPDFYEQYF
>TRBV7-9|TRBJ2-7
CASSLGDRGAYEQYF
>TRBV10-2|TRBJ2-2
CASTSGASGTGELFF
>TRBV7-6|TRBJ1-5
CASSSGQQQPQHF
>TRBV7-3|TRBJ2-7
CASSARDRGSYEQYF
>TRBV11-2|TRBJ2-6
CASSFPQGAGANVLTF
>TRBV5-1|TRBJ2-3
CASKLAGAADTQYF
>TRBV10-1|TRBJ1-2
CASSTTPNYGYTF
>TRBV11-1|TRBJ2-7
CASSPGTSGSYEQYF